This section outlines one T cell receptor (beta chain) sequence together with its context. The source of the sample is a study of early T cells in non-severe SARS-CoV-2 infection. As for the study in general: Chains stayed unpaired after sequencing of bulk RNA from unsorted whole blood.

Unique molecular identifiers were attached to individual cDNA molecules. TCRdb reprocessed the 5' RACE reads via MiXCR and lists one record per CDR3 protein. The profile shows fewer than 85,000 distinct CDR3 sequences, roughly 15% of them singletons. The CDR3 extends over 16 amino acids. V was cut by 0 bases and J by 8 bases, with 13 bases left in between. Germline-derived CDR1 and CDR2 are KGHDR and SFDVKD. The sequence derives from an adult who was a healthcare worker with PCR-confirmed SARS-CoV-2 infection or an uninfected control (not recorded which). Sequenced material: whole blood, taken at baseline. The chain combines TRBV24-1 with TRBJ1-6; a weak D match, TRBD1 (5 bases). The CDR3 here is CATSDLWRDGYSPLHF. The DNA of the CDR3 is TGTGCCACCAGTGATTTGTGGAGGGACGGGTATTCACCCCTCCACTTT.